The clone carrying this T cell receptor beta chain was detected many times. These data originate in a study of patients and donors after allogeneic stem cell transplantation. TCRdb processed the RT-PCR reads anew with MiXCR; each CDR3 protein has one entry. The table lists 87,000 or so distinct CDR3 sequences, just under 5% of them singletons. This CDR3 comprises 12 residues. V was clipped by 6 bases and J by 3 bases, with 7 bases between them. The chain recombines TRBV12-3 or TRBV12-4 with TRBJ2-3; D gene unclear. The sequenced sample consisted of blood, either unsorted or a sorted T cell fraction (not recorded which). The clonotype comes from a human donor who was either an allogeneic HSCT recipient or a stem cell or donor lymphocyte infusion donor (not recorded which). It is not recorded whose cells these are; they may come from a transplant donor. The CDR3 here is CASSQITDTQYF. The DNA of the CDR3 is TGTGCCAGCAGCCAAATTACAGATACGCAGTATTTT.